What follows describes a single T cell receptor beta chain. Its cognate antigen is unknown. This sample is drawn from a study of cytomegalovirus exposure and HLA in healthy donors. Study background: An earlier analysis identified 120 million or so unique TCR beta sequences in 150 million to 200 million T cells. Overall study results and limits: Per published reports, the classifier diagnosed cytomegalovirus status with high specificity and sensitivity. Through in vitro validation, three CMV-associated chains were shown to be specific for CMV antigens. As immune exposure information, only CMV serostatus was available.

Primers included in the PCR were 60 Vbeta and 13 Jbeta primers. Only in-frame clones appear in the TCRdb table, and some are missing; sequencing was by immunoSEQ multiplex PCR. The data show around 70,000 clones, around four fifths seen once. Sequences were obtained from PBMCs. The source is a woman in her thirties or forties in good health and CMV-seropositive.

This CDR3 is CAVQQGGADNEQFF. The CDR3 nucleotides are TGTGCCGTACAGCAAGGGGGGGCGGATAATGAGCAGTTCTTC. The chain recombines TRBV7-9 with TRBJ2-1; perhaps TRBD2 as D (7 bases). V dropped 11 bases and J dropped 7 bases, with 21 bases sitting between them. The CDR3 covers 14 residues. The germline V gene has CDR1 SEHNR and CDR2 FQNEAQ (reference sequence).